The sequence of this TCR beta chain was determined in a study of immune evolution from preneoplasia to lung adenocarcinoma. Profiled with immunoSEQ multiplex PCR; TCRdb holds only in-frame clones, not every one. The data contain approximately 7,000 clones, over 65% of them singletons. H&E slides confirmed each diagnosis, reviewed by two pathologists independently. The CDR3 spans 15 residues. The V end was cut by 5 bases, the J end by 4 bases, with 15 bases between. Germline CDR1 is SEHNR and CDR2 is FQNEAQ (reference sequence). This clone came up a few times. Sequencing used FFPE lung adenocarcinoma in situ tissue. The gene calls are TRBV7-9 and TRBJ2-1; D is unresolved. The receptor comes from an older donor with lung adenocarcinoma. The CDR3 loop reads CASSDSLQTYNEQFF. The CDR3, as DNA: TGTGCCAGCAGCGACTCATTGCAAACATACAATGAGCAGTTCTTC.